Sequencing of this TCR beta chain was carried out in a study of blood T cell repertoires in COVID-19. Overall study context: The study drew acute and convalescent COVID-19 samples from the United States, Italy and Spain.

Per the study methods: Reference gene primer amplification yielded estimated nucleated cell counts. Produced via immunoSEQ multiplex PCR; TCRdb's table is partial and in-frame only. V, J and clone size are taken as reported in that table, and D and trimming were inferred from the DNA itself. The table lists about 230,000 clones, approximately 80% of them singletons, with around 2.4% in the top ten. As regards this clone: Other DNA sequences from this sample encode an identical CDR3 as well.

Germline assignment: CDR1 LGHNA and CDR2 YSLEER. The trim removed 0 bases at V and 6 bases at J, leaving 4 bases unmatched. This CDR3 is 16 amino acids long. The TCR comes from a man aged 35-49 years who had recovered from COVID-19. The chain combines TRBV4-3 with TRBJ2-3; 12 bases match TRBD2. Sequences were obtained from peripheral blood. The CDR3: CASSQDLAGGPDTQYF. The DNA for the CDR3 is TGCGCCAGCAGCCAAGACCTAGCGGGAGGGCCCGATACGCAGTATTTT.